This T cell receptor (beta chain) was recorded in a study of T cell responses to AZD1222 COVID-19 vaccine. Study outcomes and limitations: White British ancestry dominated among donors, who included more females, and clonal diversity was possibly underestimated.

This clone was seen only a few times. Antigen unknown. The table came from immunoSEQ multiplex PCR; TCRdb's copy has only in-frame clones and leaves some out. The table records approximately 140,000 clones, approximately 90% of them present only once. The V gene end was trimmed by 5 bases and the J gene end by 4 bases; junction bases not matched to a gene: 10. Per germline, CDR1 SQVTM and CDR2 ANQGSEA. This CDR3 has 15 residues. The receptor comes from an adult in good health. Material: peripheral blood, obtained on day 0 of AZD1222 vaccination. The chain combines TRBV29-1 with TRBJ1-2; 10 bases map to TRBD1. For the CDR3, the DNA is TGCAGCGTTAGGGTGGGGACAGGGGTCCGCTATGGCTACACCTTC. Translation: CSVRVGTGVRYGYTF.